This T cell receptor beta chain was documented in a study of control samples from healthy donors and cancer patients. Sequencing used immunoSEQ multiplex PCR; TCRdb keeps in-frame clones, though not all of them. The sample includes 65,000 to 80,000 clones, about 90% seen only once; the top ten take about 2%. This clone is a singleton in its sample. The CDR3 extends over 13 amino acids. Trimming removed 5 bases at V and 3 bases at J, with 10 bases between. From germline, CDR1 is LNHDA and CDR2 SQIVND (reference sequence). The chain recombines TRBV19 with TRBJ2-5; D may be TRBD1 (5 bases). Sequenced material: PBMCs. This clonotype was sampled from a woman between 55 and 75 years old with head and neck cancer. This CDR3 reads CASSWGFEETQYF. The CDR3 region has the DNA TGTGCCAGTAGTTGGGGCTTTGAAGAGACCCAGTACTTC.